This T cell receptor (beta chain) was documented in a study of blood T cell repertoires in COVID-19. Study context: Specimens from acute and convalescent COVID-19 originated in the United States, Italy and Spain. The analysed material was cDNA or gDNA that came from T cells, B-cell-depleted T cells, or PBMCs.

The CDR3 is 12 residues long. The germline CDR1 and CDR2 sequences are LGHDT and YNNKEL (reference sequence). With 7 bases removed from V and 5 bases from J, the gap between germline ends came to 11 bases. Study processing details: Estimates of nucleated cell counts were drawn from the amplification of reference gene primers. Clones were read by immunoSEQ multiplex PCR, and TCRdb kept only the in-frame ones, dropping some. The DNA gave D and trimming, while V, J and clone size come from that table. The sample has 120,000 or so clones, roughly 90% seen once. The sequenced sample consisted of peripheral blood. The J gene is TRBJ1-2, the V gene TRBV3-1 (or the pseudogene TRBV3-2), with D possibly TRBD1 on 6 matching bases. This TCR was recovered from an elderly woman with acute or convalescent COVID-19. Here the CDR3 DNA reads TGTGCCAGCAACGCAGGGACATATGGCTACACCTTC. It codes for CASNAGTYGYTF.